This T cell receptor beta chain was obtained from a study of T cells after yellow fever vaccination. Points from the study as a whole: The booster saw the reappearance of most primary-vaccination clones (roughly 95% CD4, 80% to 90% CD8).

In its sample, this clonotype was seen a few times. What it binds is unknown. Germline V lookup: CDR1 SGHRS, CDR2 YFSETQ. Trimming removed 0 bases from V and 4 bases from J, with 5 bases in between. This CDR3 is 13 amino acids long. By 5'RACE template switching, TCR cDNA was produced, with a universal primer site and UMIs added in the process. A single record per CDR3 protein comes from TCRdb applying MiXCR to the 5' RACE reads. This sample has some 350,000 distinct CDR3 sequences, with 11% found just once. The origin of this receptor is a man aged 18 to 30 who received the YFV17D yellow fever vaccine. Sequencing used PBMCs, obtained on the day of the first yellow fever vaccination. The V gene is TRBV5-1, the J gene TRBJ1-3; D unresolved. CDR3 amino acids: CASSLEVGNTIYF. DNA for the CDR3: TGCGCCAGCAGCTTGGAGGTGGGAAACACCATATATTTT.